The next 9 T cell receptor beta chains were all read from a single sample in a study of early T cells in non-severe SARS-CoV-2 infection. TCRdb analysed the 5' RACE reads with MiXCR anew, one entry per CDR3 protein. The repertoire holds some 91,000 distinct CDR3 sequences, with around 14% as singletons. Specimen: whole blood. All receptors derive from an adult who was a healthcare worker with PCR-confirmed SARS-CoV-2 infection or an uninfected control (not recorded which).

This clonotype turned up a few times. V and J are TRBV20-1 and TRBJ2-3, with D hard to call. V was trimmed by 3 bases and J by 12 bases, leaving 10 bases between them. This CDR3 is built from 10 residues. CDR1 DFQATT and CDR2 SNEGSKA come from the germline V gene (reference sequence). CDR3 nucleotides: TGCAGTGCTAGTAGGGTTTTCCAGTATTTT. It is translated as CSASRVFQYF.

CDR3 sequence reads: CARTWPSTSGSKETQYF. For the CDR3, the DNA is TGTGCCAGAACCTGGCCCTCGACTAGCGGGAGCAAAGAGACCCAGTACTTC. The genes are TRBV6-2 or TRBV6-3 and TRBJ2-5; 12 bases agree with TRBD2. The CDR3 spans 17 residues. The V gene's germline CDR1 is MNHEY and CDR2 SVGEGT. V was pared by 9 bases and J by 3 bases, with 14 bases of the junction left unmatched.

This clonotype was picked up many times. The chain links TRBV7-6 to TRBJ2-2; D may be TRBD2 (7 bases). The CDR3 has 16 residues. With 5 bases removed from V and 0 bases from J, the gap between germline ends came to 13 bases. The V gene's germline CDR1 is SGHVS and CDR2 FNYEAQ. The DNA of the CDR3 is TGTGCCAGCAGCCCAAGGGGGGGAGCGAACACCGGGGAGCTGTTTTTT. Translation: CASSPRGGANTGELFF.

The rearrangement uses TRBV20-1 and TRBJ2-2; D gene unclear. Germline V gene lookup returns CDR1 DFQATT and CDR2 SNEGSKA (reference sequence). This CDR3 comprises 15 residues. V was trimmed by 3 bases and J by 1 base, leaving 12 bases between them. CDR3 in amino acids: CSASANGENTGELFF. For the CDR3, the DNA is TGCAGTGCTAGTGCCAATGGAGAGAACACCGGGGAGCTGTTTTTT.

This chain joins TRBV4-1 and TRBJ2-3, with D perhaps matching TRBD1 (5 bases). Germline V gives CDR1 MGHRA, CDR2 YSYEKL. Trimming removed 0 bases from V and 7 bases from J, with 17 bases in between. This CDR3 region has 16 residues. CDR3 DNA: TGCGCCAGCAGCCAAGAAGGGGCTAGTTTCACGAATACGCAGTATTTT. This codes for CASSQEGASFTNTQYF.

CDR3 bases: TGTGCCAGCAGCCGGATAGGAGATACGCAGTATTTT. Amino acids: CASSRIGDTQYF. The chain employs TRBV7-3 and TRBJ2-3; D not resolved. The ends were cut back, 5 bases at V and 5 bases at J, with 8 bases in the middle. CDR1 and CDR2 from the germline V gene are SGHTA and FQGTGA. This CDR3 has 12 amino acids. Drawing the rest from reference TRBV7-3 and TRBJ2-3, the complete variable domain is GAGVSQTPSNKVTEKGKYVELRCDPISGHTALYWYRQSLGQGPEFLIYFQGTGAADDSGLPNDRFFAVRPEGSVSTLKIQRTERGDSAVYLCASSRIGDTQYFGPGTRLTVL.

The chain couples TRBV20-1 to TRBJ2-3, with D uncertain. Trimming shortened V by 3 bases and J by 2 bases, and 6 bases separated the two germline ends. The germline gives CDR1 DFQATT, CDR2 SNEGSKA (reference sequence). The CDR3 sequence is 12 residues long. This chain's CDR3 is CSARAATDTQYF. In DNA form, the CDR3 reads TGCAGTGCTAGGGCAGCCACAGATACGCAGTATTTT.

Here the CDR3 DNA reads TGTGCCAGCAGCTTCGCGTCTTCCTATGGCTACACCTTC. Amino acid sequence: CASSFASSYGYTF. The gene calls are TRBV7-2 and TRBJ1-2; no definite D call. V lost 3 bases and J 4 bases, leaving 9 bases between the germline ends. The CDR3 consists of 13 residues. Per germline, CDR1 SGHTA and CDR2 FQGNSA.

This clonotype was seen only a few times. The chain is built from TRBV11-2 and TRBJ2-7; 7 bases fit TRBD1. Trimming at V came to 1 base and at J to 2 bases, leaving 5 bases not matched to a gene. The CDR3 has 15 residues. Germline loops: CDR1 SGHAT, CDR2 FQNNGV. In DNA form, the CDR3 reads TGTGCCAGCAGCTTAGTCCCAGGGGGAGCCTACGAGCAGTACTTC. Translation gives CASSLVPGGAYEQYF.